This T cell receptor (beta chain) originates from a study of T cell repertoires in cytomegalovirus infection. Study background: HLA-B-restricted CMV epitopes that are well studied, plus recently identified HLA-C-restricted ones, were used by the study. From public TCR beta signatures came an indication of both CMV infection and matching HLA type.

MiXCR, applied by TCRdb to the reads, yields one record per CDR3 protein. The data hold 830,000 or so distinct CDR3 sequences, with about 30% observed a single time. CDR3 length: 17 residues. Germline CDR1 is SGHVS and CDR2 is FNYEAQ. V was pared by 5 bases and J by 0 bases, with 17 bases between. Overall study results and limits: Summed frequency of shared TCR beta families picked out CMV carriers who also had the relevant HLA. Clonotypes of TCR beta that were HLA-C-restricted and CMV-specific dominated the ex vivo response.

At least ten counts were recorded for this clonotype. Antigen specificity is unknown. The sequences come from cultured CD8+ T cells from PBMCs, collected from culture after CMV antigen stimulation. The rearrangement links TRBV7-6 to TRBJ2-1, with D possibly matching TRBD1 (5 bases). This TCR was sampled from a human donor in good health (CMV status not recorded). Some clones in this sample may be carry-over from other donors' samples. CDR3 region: CASSPRIAQGSYNEQFF. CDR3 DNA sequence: TGTGCCAGCAGCCCCCGGATCGCGCAGGGCTCCTACAATGAGCAGTTCTTC.